One and the same sample provided the 25 T cell receptor beta chains below, sequenced in a study of blood T cell repertoires in COVID-19. The table came from immunoSEQ multiplex PCR; TCRdb's copy has only in-frame clones and leaves some out. The sample yields 200,000 or so clones, about 84% seen once. Sequences were obtained from peripheral blood. These receptors were taken from a woman aged 25 to 39 with acute or convalescent COVID-19.

The CDR3 region has the DNA TGTGCCAGCAGCCAAGAAATCTTGGGAGGGGGTAAAGAGACCCAGTACTTC. As protein: CASSQEILGGGKETQYF. The chain links TRBV3-1 (or the pseudogene TRBV3-2) to TRBJ2-5, with D maybe TRBD2 (7 bases). Germline CDR1 LGHDT, CDR2 YNNKEL (reference sequence). V gave up 0 bases and J gave up 3 bases, with 17 bases separating them. The CDR3 loop spans 17 amino acids.

The rearrangement links TRBV5-6 to TRBJ2-7; D perhaps matches TRBD1 (6 bases). Germline CDR1 is SGHDT and CDR2 is YYEEEE. The V and J ends lost 4 bases and 2 bases respectively, with 16 bases between them. CDR3 length: 15 residues. The CDR3 bases are TGTGCCAGCAGCAGTGAACAGGGCTTCGCCTACGAGCAGTACTTC. Its protein product is CASSSEQGFAYEQYF.

The chain is built from TRBV15 and TRBJ2-7; TRBD1 is a possible D gene (6 bases). The CDR3 sequence is 14 residues long. V gave up 1 base and J gave up 5 bases, with 12 bases separating them. Looked up from germline, CDR1 is LNHNV and CDR2 is YYDKDF (reference sequence). The CDR3 here is CATSRGGGIDEQYF. The CDR3, as DNA: TGTGCCACCAGCAGAGGAGGGGGAATCGACGAGCAGTACTTC.

The chain joins TRBV6-6 to TRBJ2-3, with D unresolved. V was clipped by 10 bases and J by 0 bases, with 17 bases between them. The germline V gene encodes CDR1 MNHNY and CDR2 SVGAGI (reference sequence). This CDR3 has 15 residues. CDR3 bases: TGTGCCACCGCCCTTGGAGAGACTAGCACAGATACGCAGTATTTT. It translates to CATALGETSTDTQYF.

V and J are TRBV19 and TRBJ2-2; 8 bases match TRBD2. The CDR3 is 15 residues long. Germline V gene lookup returns CDR1 LNHDA and CDR2 SQIVND (reference sequence). J gave up 7 bases and V 3 bases, and 7 bases lay outside the gene matches. CDR3 in DNA: TGTGCCAGTAGTATGGAACTAGCGGTATTCGGGGAGCTGTTTTTT. Translation gives CASSMELAVFGELFF.

This clone appeared once. The chain employs TRBV3-1 (or the pseudogene TRBV3-2) and TRBJ1-4; 9 bases are shared with TRBD1. Germline loops: CDR1 LGHDT, CDR2 YNNKEL (reference sequence). The CDR3 runs 16 residues. With 5 bases clipped from V and 5 bases from J, the junction kept 9 bases outside the gene matches. The CDR3 reads CASSSLSGTGNEKLFF. The CDR3 bases are TGTGCCAGCAGCAGTTTATCCGGGACAGGGAATGAAAAACTGTTTTTT.

The chain uses TRBV11-3 and TRBJ2-7; D not resolved. The CDR3 has 15 amino acids. Trimming shortened V by 2 bases and J by 0 bases, and 11 bases separated the two germline ends. The V gene's germline CDR1 is SGHNT and CDR2 YENEEA. CDR3 DNA sequence: TGTGCCAGCAGCTTAATGCACGCGGCCTCCTACGAGCAGTACTTC. This translates into CASSLMHAASYEQYF. The variable domain in full, with the rest retrieved from reference TRBV11-3 and TRBJ2-7, is EAGVVQSPRYKIIEKKQPVAFWCNPISGHNTLYWYLQNLGQGPELLIRYENEEAVDDSQLPKDRFSAERLKGVDSTLKIQPAELGDSAVYLCASSLMHAASYEQYFGPGTRLTVT.

The rearrangement links TRBV27 to TRBJ1-6, with D unclear. Germline V lookup: CDR1 MNHEY, CDR2 SMNVEV (reference sequence). The germline V and J ends were trimmed by 3 bases and 1 base, with 16 bases remaining between them. This CDR3 comprises 18 residues. CDR3 loop: CASSFVRRGASYNSPLHF. In DNA form, the CDR3 reads TGTGCCAGCAGTTTCGTAAGGCGGGGAGCGTCCTATAATTCACCCCTCCACTTT.

The chain links TRBV6-5 to TRBJ1-1; D unresolved. V was cut by 3 bases and J by 0 bases, with 8 bases left in between. Germline V gene sequence: CDR1 MNHEY, CDR2 SVGAGI. The CDR3 is 14 residues long. The CDR3 spells CASSYNTLNTEAFF. CDR3 nucleotides: TGTGCCAGCAGTTATAACACACTGAACACTGAAGCTTTCTTT.

The V call is TRBV29-1, the J call TRBJ2-4; D is possibly TRBD2 (5 bases). Looked up from germline, CDR1 is SQVTM and CDR2 is ANQGSEA. The CDR3 is 14 amino acids. Trimming pared 0 bases from V and 6 bases from J, leaving 12 bases between. The chain's CDR3 is CSVEDLGELNIQYF. In DNA, the CDR3 is TGCAGCGTTGAAGATCTGGGAGAGTTAAACATTCAGTACTTC.

The genes are TRBV5-6 and TRBJ1-6; 7 bases align to TRBD1. The V gene end was trimmed by 5 bases and the J gene end by 8 bases; junction bases not matched to a gene: 10. Germline V gene lookup returns CDR1 SGHDT and CDR2 YYEEEE. This CDR3 spans 15 amino acids. The CDR3 spells CASRLTGNIYSPLHF. The DNA for the CDR3 is TGTGCCAGCAGATTGACAGGGAATATTTATTCACCCCTCCACTTT.

The V gene is TRBV27, the J gene TRBJ1-1, with D hard to call. Germline CDR1 reads MNHEY; CDR2 reads SMNVEV (reference sequence). The CDR3 is 16 amino acids. V dropped 5 bases and J dropped 0 bases, with 16 bases sitting between them. For the CDR3, the DNA is TGTGCCAGCAGTACACACTCCCGAGGGATGAACACTGAAGCTTTCTTT. Protein sequence: CASSTHSRGMNTEAFF.

This clone was observed a handful of times. This chain connects TRBV27 to TRBJ1-6, with D possibly matching TRBD1 (6 bases). V gave up 8 bases and J gave up 10 bases, with 24 bases separating them. The CDR3 consists of 16 residues. CDR1 is MNHEY and CDR2 is SMNVEV in the germline V gene (reference sequence). The CDR3 DNA reads as TGTGCCAGCTCGGACGGGGGGGCAGGAATAATCTCACCCCTCCACTTT. Encoded protein: CASSDGGAGIISPLHF.

This rearrangement joins TRBV19 to TRBJ2-2; D is perhaps TRBD1 (5 bases). V gave up 4 bases and J gave up 0 bases, with 12 bases separating them. Germline V gives CDR1 LNHDA, CDR2 SQIVND (reference sequence). The CDR3 totals 16 residues. CDR3 sequence (DNA): TGTGCCAGTAGTAAACGACAGCCCGCGAACACCGGGGAGCTGTTTTTT. Its translation is CASSKRQPANTGELFF.

The chain couples TRBV5-4 to TRBJ1-2; TRBD1 matches 10 bases. Germline CDR1 SGHNT, CDR2 YYREEE (reference sequence). The CDR3 runs to 14 residues. With 4 bases clipped from V and 5 bases from J, the junction kept 5 bases outside the gene matches. For the CDR3, the DNA is TGTGCCAGCAGCCCGAGACAGGGGGCTTATGGCTACACCTTC. It specifies CASSPRQGAYGYTF. The complete variable domain, with remaining parts taken from reference TRBV5-4 and TRBJ1-2, reads ETGVTQSPTHLIKTRGQQVTLRCSSQSGHNTVSWYQQALGQGPQFIFQYYREEENGRGNFPPRFSGLQFPNYSSELNVNALELDDSALYLCASSPRQGAYGYTFGSGTRLTVV.

The genes are TRBV27 and TRBJ1-5; possibly TRBD1 for D (6 bases). V was trimmed by 2 bases and J by 7 bases, leaving 12 bases between them. The CDR3 runs to 14 residues. The germline V gene encodes CDR1 MNHEY and CDR2 SMNVEV (reference sequence). The CDR3, as DNA: TGTGCCAGCAGTTTAGCTCAGGGGTTGCAGCCCCAGCATTTT. This translates into CASSLAQGLQPQHF.

V gene TRBV19 combines with J gene TRBJ2-2; tentative D call: TRBD2 (6 bases). CDR3 length: 14 amino acids. V dropped 8 bases and J dropped 7 bases, with 17 bases sitting between them. Germline loops: CDR1 LNHDA, CDR2 SQIVND (reference sequence). The CDR3 spells CASVDRGSGGELFF. The CDR3 nucleotides read TGTGCCAGTGTCGATCGGGGGTCGGGCGGGGAGCTGTTTTTT. The variable domain in full, with the rest retrieved from reference TRBV19 and TRBJ2-2, is DGGITQSPKYLFRKEGQNVTLSCEQNLNHDAMYWYRQDPGQGLRLIYYSQIVNDFQKGDIAEGYSVSREKKESFPLTVTSAQKNPTAFYLCASVDRGSGGELFFGEGSRLTVL.

This chain links TRBV10-3 with TRBJ2-2; possibly TRBD2 for D (6 bases). Deletions cut 4 bases from V and 8 bases from J, with 17 bases between. Germline CDR1 reads ENHRY; CDR2 reads SYGVKD. The CDR3 is made up of 15 amino acids. The CDR3 sequence: CAISGSGAPRGELFF. In DNA, the CDR3 is TGTGCCATCAGTGGTTCGGGAGCGCCGAGGGGGGAGCTGTTTTTT.

The V gene is TRBV5-1, the J gene TRBJ1-1, with a possible D match to TRBD1 (5 bases). Germline-derived CDR1 and CDR2 are SGHRS and YFSETQ. The V end lost 0 bases, the J end lost 11 bases, and 14 bases lay between the germline ends. The CDR3 has 13 amino acids. The CDR3 bases are TGCGCCAGCAGCTTGGGGCCCCAGGGTCGGGCTTTCTTT. Translated, it gives CASSLGPQGRAFF.

J is TRBJ1-2 and V is TRBV6-5; 9 bases line up with TRBD1. CDR3 length: 14 amino acids. Germline values: CDR1 MNHEY, CDR2 SVGAGI. The V and J ends lost 7 bases and 3 bases, in that order; junction bases with no gene match: 6. This CDR3 reads CASTKDRGDYGYTF. The CDR3, as DNA: TGTGCCAGCACTAAGGACAGGGGAGACTATGGCTACACCTTC.

The V call is TRBV18, the J call TRBJ2-6; TRBD1 matches 10 bases. Unmatched junction bases numbered 6, after V lost 3 bases and J lost 1 base. This CDR3 spans 18 amino acids. CDR1 and CDR2 (germline): KGHSH, LQKENI. The CDR3 nucleotides read TGTGCCAGCTCACCCCTCCGACAGGGGGCTTCTGGGGCCAACGTCCTGACTTTC. It yields the protein CASSPLRQGASGANVLTF.

The chain recombines TRBV6-2 or TRBV6-3 with TRBJ2-1, with D possibly TRBD1 on 6 matching bases. The ends were cut back, 2 bases at V and 10 bases at J, with 12 bases in the middle. CDR3 length: 13 residues. CDR1 MNHEY and CDR2 SVGEGT come from the germline V gene. The CDR3, as DNA: TGTGCCAGCAGTTACCGAAGGGGGTGGGAGCAGTTCTTC. It specifies CASSYRRGWEQFF.

The chain couples TRBV11-3 to TRBJ1-6, with TRBD1 matching over 9 bases. The germline gives CDR1 SGHNT, CDR2 YENEEA. The CDR3 length is 17 residues. The V segment lost 6 bases and the J segment 9 bases; nucleotides outside the gene matches: 15. CDR3: CASSYMQQGARVSPLHF. The DNA for the CDR3 is TGTGCCAGCAGTTACATGCAACAGGGGGCCCGGGTTTCACCCCTCCACTTT.

The rearrangement joins TRBV9 to TRBJ1-1; tentatively, D is TRBD1 (5 bases). V was clipped by 0 bases and J by 3 bases, with 18 bases between them. CDR1 is SGDLS, CDR2 YYNGEE, per germline. The CDR3 is 17 residues long. CDR3 nucleotides: TGTGCCAGCAGCGTAGCTGGTGGAAGGGCGGGGGACACTGAAGCTTTCTTT. Translation gives CASSVAGGRAGDTEAFF.

This clone was counted ten times or more. This sequence joins TRBV7-9 and TRBJ2-1, with a weak D call TRBD1 (6 bases). V was cut by 3 bases and J by 9 bases, with 12 bases left in between. Germline assignment: CDR1 SEHNR and CDR2 FQNEAQ (reference sequence). The CDR3 totals 13 residues. The CDR3 bases are TGTGCCAGCAGCTTGCGTGAAGGGGGTGAGCAGTTCTTC. Its translation is CASSLREGGEQFF.